The clone carrying this TCR beta chain was counted once. The antigen remains undetermined. Sequencing used immunoSEQ multiplex PCR; TCRdb keeps in-frame clones, though not all of them. Among roughly 4,800 clones listed, 60% to 80% were seen once. From germline, CDR1 is MNHEY and CDR2 SVGAGI. This CDR3 comprises 13 residues. V lost 5 bases and J lost 4, with 11 bases in between. Tumor tissue was taken before any definitive surgery or chemotherapy was given. This entry comes from a study of high-grade serous ovarian cancer treatment subgroups. Study background: On average, approximately 14,000 reads and roughly 7,700 unique TCR beta rearrangements were obtained per sample.

Points from the study as a whole: Without spatial data, bulk sequencing limits insight into HGSC tumor diversity. Tumors within one patient showed repertoire similarity of about 0.095 to 0.85. Repertoire analysis covered CDR3 alone, not CDR1 or CDR2.

V usage is TRBV6-5 and J usage is TRBJ1-1; D remains ambiguous. This receptor was obtained from a human donor with high-grade serous ovarian cancer. Sequencing input: tumor tissue. CDR3 bases: TGTGCCAGCAGTCACATGGGAGTCACTGAAGCTTTCTTT. Translation gives CASSHMGVTEAFF.